The 22 T cell receptor beta chains below all came from one sample that was sequenced in a study of T cells in localized non-small cell lung cancer. Produced via immunoSEQ multiplex PCR; TCRdb's table is partial and in-frame only. The top ten clones hold 18% of a sample with approximately 52,000 clones, about nine tenths of them seen once. The material was peripheral blood, obtained before any cancer treatment. The receptors come from a male donor aged 60 or older with stage III squamous cell lung carcinoma.

J is TRBJ2-1 and V is TRBV2, with D perhaps matching TRBD2 (5 bases). The germline V gene encodes CDR1 SNHLY and CDR2 FYNNEI. The CDR3 is 11 amino acids. V lost 7 bases and J lost 9, with 10 bases in between. The CDR3 loop reads CASKRTLEQFF. In DNA form, the CDR3 reads TGTGCCAGCAAACGGACTCTTGAGCAGTTCTTC.

CDR3 amino acids: CASSIYGVYYNEQFF. In DNA, the CDR3 is TGTGCCAGTAGTATTTATGGAGTGTACTACAATGAGCAGTTCTTC. The rearrangement uses TRBV19 and TRBJ2-1; unclear D gene. Germline CDR1 reads LNHDA; CDR2 reads SQIVND (reference sequence). The CDR3 runs 15 residues. V was shortened by 3 bases and J by 3 bases, with 12 bases between the two germline ends. Variable domain in full (rest from reference TRBV19 and TRBJ2-1): DGGITQSPKYLFRKEGQNVTLSCEQNLNHDAMYWYRQDPGQGLRLIYYSQIVNDFQKGDIAEGYSVSREKKESFPLTVTSAQKNPTAFYLCASSIYGVYYNEQFFGPGTRLTVL.

The chain joins TRBV7-2 to TRBJ1-2; D perhaps matches TRBD1 (6 bases). V lost 6 bases and J 0 bases, leaving 14 bases between the germline ends. The CDR3 totals 15 residues. Per germline, CDR1 SGHTA and CDR2 FQGNSA. The CDR3 region is CASRSTPGANYGYTF. The CDR3 nucleotides read TGTGCCAGCAGATCAACCCCAGGGGCTAACTATGGCTACACCTTC. Combining the CDR3 with reference TRBV7-2 and TRBJ1-2 gives the whole variable domain GAGVSQSPSNKVTEKGKDVELRCDPISGHTALYWYRQSLGQGLEFLIYFQGNSAPDKSGLPSDRFSAERTGGSVSTLTIQRTQQEDSAVYLCASRSTPGANYGYTFGSGTRLTVV.

The V and J genes are TRBV7-2 and TRBJ2-7; 8 bases align to TRBD1. In germline, CDR1 is SGHTA, CDR2 FQGNSA. The CDR3 sequence is 14 residues long. Trimming at V came to 4 bases and at J to 4 bases, leaving 6 bases not matched to a gene. The CDR3: CASSSQTGAYEQYF. CDR3 DNA: TGTGCCAGCAGCTCCCAGACAGGGGCATACGAGCAGTACTTC.

The chain couples TRBV5-4 to TRBJ2-7; 8 bases align to TRBD2. The CDR3 length is 15 residues. The V and J ends lost 4 bases and 3 bases, in that order; junction bases with no gene match: 9. The germline CDR1 and CDR2 sequences are SGHNT and YYREEE (reference sequence). The CDR3 sequence: CASSVSSGAGYEQYF. As DNA, the CDR3 is TGTGCCAGCAGCGTCAGTAGCGGGGCTGGCTACGAGCAGTACTTC.

The chain combines TRBV7-6 with TRBJ1-6, with D maybe TRBD1 (6 bases). The CDR3 spans 15 residues. CDR1 is SGHVS and CDR2 is FNYEAQ in the germline V gene. V gave up 0 bases and J gave up 10 bases, with 13 bases separating them. The CDR3 DNA follows: TGTGCCAGCAGCTTAGCAGGGGGAGATTCGTCACCCCTCCACTTT. Translation: CASSLAGGDSSPLHF.

The V gene is TRBV2, the J gene TRBJ2-7, with D perhaps given as TRBD1 or TRBD2 (6 bases each). The CDR3 runs to 14 residues. CDR1 and CDR2 (germline): SNHLY, FYNNEI. V lost 7 bases to trimming and J lost 1 base, with 14 bases between them. CDR3 DNA sequence: TGTGCCAGCAACGCCCAGGGGACTTCCTACGAGCAGTACTTC. This encodes CASNAQGTSYEQYF. The full variable domain, rest sourced from reference TRBV2 and TRBJ2-7, is EPEVTQTPSHQVTQMGQEVILRCVPISNHLYFYWYRQILGQKVEFLVSFYNNEISEKSEIFDDQFSVERPDGSNFTLKIRSTKLEDSAMYFCASNAQGTSYEQYFGPGTRLTVT.

The chain combines TRBV9 with TRBJ2-1, with 7 bases fitting TRBD1. CDR3 length equals 14 residues. V was pared by 3 bases and J by 6 bases, with 6 bases of the junction left unmatched. Germline assignment: CDR1 SGDLS and CDR2 YYNGEE. The CDR3: CASSGRQGSNEQFF. In DNA, the CDR3 is TGTGCCAGCAGCGGCAGACAGGGTAGCAATGAGCAGTTCTTC.

This chain uses TRBV11-2 with TRBJ1-2; no definite D call. The V end lost 5 bases, the J end lost 9 bases, and 16 bases lay between the germline ends. This CDR3 is 13 amino acids long. The germline V gene has CDR1 SGHAT and CDR2 FQNNGV. The CDR3, as DNA: TGTGCCAGCAGCCAGAGCGGCAGTATCAGCTACACCTTC. Protein sequence: CASSQSGSISYTF.

The chain recombines TRBV18 with TRBJ2-7; a weak D match, TRBD2 (6 bases). V lost 3 bases and J lost 3, with 18 bases in between. The CDR3 spans 16 residues. CDR1 and CDR2 (germline): KGHSH, LQKENI. DNA for the CDR3: TGTGCCAGCTCACCGGTGGGACCGGGACTGATCTACGAGCAGTACTTC. This sequence encodes CASSPVGPGLIYEQYF.

Points on this clone: This sample also contains other DNA sequences that code for the same CDR3. V is TRBV5-1 and J is TRBJ2-5; 7 bases fit TRBD1. There are 12 residues in the CDR3. The V gene's germline CDR1 is SGHRS and CDR2 YFSETQ. With V trimmed by 4 bases and J by 5 bases, 2 bases remained unmatched. The CDR3 nucleotides are TGCGCCAGCAGCCTCAGGGGGGAGACCCAGTACTTC. It encodes CASSLRGETQYF.

The gene calls are TRBV30 and TRBJ1-5; D call uncertain. The CDR3 loop spans 13 amino acids. Trimming shortened V by 4 bases and J by 0 bases, and 7 bases separated the two germline ends. Germline CDR1 GTSNPN, CDR2 SVGIG (reference sequence). Here the CDR3 reads CAWTGDSNQPQHF. DNA of the CDR3: TGTGCCTGGACCGGGGATAGCAATCAGCCCCAGCATTTT.

The genes are TRBV19 and TRBJ1-1, with 9 bases that match TRBD1. After removal of 5 bases from V and 11 bases from J, the junction contained 18 bases not matched to a gene. The CDR3 runs 16 residues. Per germline, CDR1 LNHDA and CDR2 SQIVND (reference sequence). CDR3 nucleotides: TGTGCCAGTAGTTTTGTTGGGACAGGGAAATCTCGACGTGCTTTCTTT. Translation: CASSFVGTGKSRRAFF. Filled out from reference TRBV19 and TRBJ1-1, the complete variable domain reads DGGITQSPKYLFRKEGQNVTLSCEQNLNHDAMYWYRQDPGQGLRLIYYSQIVNDFQKGDIAEGYSVSREKKESFPLTVTSAQKNPTAFYLCASSFVGTGKSRRAFFGQGTRLTVV.

This chain connects TRBV15 to TRBJ1-5; D is unresolved. Germline V gene lookup returns CDR1 LNHNV and CDR2 YYDKDF (reference sequence). CDR3 length: 15 residues. Trimming took 0 bases from V and 7 from J, leaving 13 bases between them. CDR3 region: CATSRDKSSRQPQHF. In DNA, the CDR3 is TGTGCCACCAGCAGAGATAAGAGTTCCCGGCAGCCCCAGCATTTT. Complete variable domain (other parts from reference TRBV15 and TRBJ1-5): DAMVIQNPRYQVTQFGKPVTLSCSQTLNHNVMYWYQQKSSQAPKLLFHYYDKDFNNEADTPDNFQSRRPNTSFCFLDIRSPGLGDTAMYLCATSRDKSSRQPQHFGDGTRLSIL.

The chain couples TRBV5-1 to TRBJ2-3, with D possibly matching TRBD1 (6 bases). This CDR3 has 17 amino acids. V lost 4 bases, J lost 0 bases, and 18 bases lay in between. The germline CDR1 and CDR2 sequences are SGHRS and YFSETQ. CDR3 loop: CASSTGDRSASTDTQYF. As DNA, the CDR3 is TGCGCCAGCAGCACGGGCGACAGGTCCGCTAGCACAGATACGCAGTATTTT.

This rearrangement joins TRBV14 to TRBJ2-3; D call uncertain. V was trimmed by 0 bases and J by 4 bases, leaving 11 bases between them. Per germline, CDR1 SGHDN and CDR2 FVKESK. The CDR3 length is 15 residues. CDR3 coding DNA: TGTGCCAGCAGCCAAGACTGGGTGGCGGCAGATACGCAGTATTTT. Its translation is CASSQDWVAADTQYF.

This clone appeared a single time. The chain combines TRBV4-1 with TRBJ1-2, with a possible D match to TRBD1 (6 bases). CDR3 length equals 15 residues. The V gene's germline CDR1 is MGHRA and CDR2 YSYEKL. Trimming pared 0 bases from V and 7 bases from J, leaving 15 bases between. The CDR3 nucleotides read TGCGCCAGCAGCCAAGATCGGAGCGGGACAACTGGCTACACCTTC. Protein sequence: CASSQDRSGTTGYTF.

V gene TRBV5-4 combines with J gene TRBJ2-5, with 12 bases fitting TRBD1. CDR1 and CDR2 (germline): SGHNT, YYREEE (reference sequence). The V and J ends lost 6 bases and 2 bases, in that order; junction bases with no gene match: 5. The CDR3 contains 15 residues. CDR3 residues: CASKRDRGLQETQYF. CDR3 in DNA: TGTGCCAGCAAGAGGGACAGGGGGCTTCAAGAGACCCAGTACTTC. The variable domain in full, with the rest retrieved from reference TRBV5-4 and TRBJ2-5, is ETGVTQSPTHLIKTRGQQVTLRCSSQSGHNTVSWYQQALGQGPQFIFQYYREEENGRGNFPPRFSGLQFPNYSSELNVNALELDDSALYLCASKRDRGLQETQYFGPGTRLLVL.

This chain links TRBV29-1 with TRBJ2-5, with TRBD2 matching over 8 bases. Germline CDR1 is SQVTM and CDR2 is ANQGSEA. There are 17 residues in the CDR3. V shed 4 bases, J shed 1 base, and the junction held 14 bases outside the gene matches. CDR3 loop: CSVVRGGRGRSQETQYF. The CDR3, as DNA: TGCAGCGTTGTACGGGGGGGGAGAGGGAGGTCCCAAGAGACCCAGTACTTC.

The J gene is TRBJ1-1, the V gene TRBV4-1; D is uncertain. Between the trimmed V and J ends, which lost 2 bases and 1 base, there was a span of 11 bases. The germline V gene has CDR1 MGHRA and CDR2 YSYEKL. This CDR3 spans 15 amino acids. The chain's CDR3 is CASSQFRQRNTEAFF. Written as DNA, the CDR3 is TGCGCCAGCAGCCAATTTCGGCAGAGGAACACTGAAGCTTTCTTT.

The chain has TRBV28 and TRBJ2-7; no reliable D call. Germline V lookup: CDR1 MDHEN, CDR2 SYDVKM. CDR3 length: 16 amino acids. The V gene lost 5 bases and the J gene lost 0 bases, with 17 bases spanning the gap. The CDR3 region has the DNA TGTGCCAGCAGTCCCCTATGGGTGCCCAGCTCCTACGAGCAGTACTTC. Translated: CASSPLWVPSSYEQYF.

The chain joins TRBV2 to TRBJ2-7; D remains ambiguous. Trimming cost V 6 bases and J 3 bases, with 12 bases left between them. The CDR3 has 13 residues. From germline, CDR1 is SNHLY and CDR2 FYNNEI. CDR3 region: CASRSSRGYEQYF. CDR3 coding DNA: TGTGCCAGCAGGTCCAGCCGCGGCTACGAGCAGTACTTC.